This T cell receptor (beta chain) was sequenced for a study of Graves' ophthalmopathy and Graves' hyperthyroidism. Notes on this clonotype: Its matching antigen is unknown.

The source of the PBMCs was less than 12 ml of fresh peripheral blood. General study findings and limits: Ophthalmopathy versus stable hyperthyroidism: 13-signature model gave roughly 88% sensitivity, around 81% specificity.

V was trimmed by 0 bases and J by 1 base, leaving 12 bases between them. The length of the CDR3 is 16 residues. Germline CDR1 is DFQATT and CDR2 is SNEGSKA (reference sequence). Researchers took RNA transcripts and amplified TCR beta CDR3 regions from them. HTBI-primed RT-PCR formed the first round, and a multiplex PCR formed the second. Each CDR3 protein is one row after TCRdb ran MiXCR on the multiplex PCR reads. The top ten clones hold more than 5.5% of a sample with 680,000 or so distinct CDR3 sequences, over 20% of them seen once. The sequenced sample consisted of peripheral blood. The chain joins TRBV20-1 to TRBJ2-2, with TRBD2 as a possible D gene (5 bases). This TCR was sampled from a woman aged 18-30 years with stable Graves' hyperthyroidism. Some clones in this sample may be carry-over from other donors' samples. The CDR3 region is CSARDGRAMNTGELFF. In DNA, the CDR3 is TGCAGTGCTAGAGATGGGCGGGCCATGAACACCGGGGAGCTGTTTTTT.